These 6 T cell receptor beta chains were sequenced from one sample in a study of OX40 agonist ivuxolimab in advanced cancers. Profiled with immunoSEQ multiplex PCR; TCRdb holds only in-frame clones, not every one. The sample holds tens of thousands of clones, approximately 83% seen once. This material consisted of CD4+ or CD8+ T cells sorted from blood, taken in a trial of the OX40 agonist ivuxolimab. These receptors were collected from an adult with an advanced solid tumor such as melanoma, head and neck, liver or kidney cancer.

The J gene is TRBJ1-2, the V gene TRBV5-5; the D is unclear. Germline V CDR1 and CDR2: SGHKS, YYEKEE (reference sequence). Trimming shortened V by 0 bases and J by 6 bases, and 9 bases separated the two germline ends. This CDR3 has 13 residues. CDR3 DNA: TGTGCCAGCAGCTTGGAGGCAGGCCATGGCTACACCTTC. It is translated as CASSLEAGHGYTF.

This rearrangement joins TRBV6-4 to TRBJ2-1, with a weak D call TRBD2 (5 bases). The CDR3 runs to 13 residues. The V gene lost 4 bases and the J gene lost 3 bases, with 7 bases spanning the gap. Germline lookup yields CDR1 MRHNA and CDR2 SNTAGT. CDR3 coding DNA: TGTGCCAGCAGTGTAGGGAGCTACAATGAGCAGTTCTTC. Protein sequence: CASSVGSYNEQFF.

The CDR3 here is CASSLGRRIYEQYF. CDR3 in DNA: TGTGCCAGCAGTTTAGGACGGCGGATCTACGAGCAGTACTTC. The chain has TRBV28 and TRBJ2-7; no firm D call. Germline-derived CDR1 and CDR2 are MDHEN and SYDVKM. V lost 2 bases and J lost 3, with 11 bases in between. The CDR3 is 14 residues long.

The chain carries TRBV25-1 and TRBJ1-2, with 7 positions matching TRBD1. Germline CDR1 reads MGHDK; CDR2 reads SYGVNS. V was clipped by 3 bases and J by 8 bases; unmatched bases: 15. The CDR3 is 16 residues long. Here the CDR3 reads CASSDPYEDRRVGYTF. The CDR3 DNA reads TGTGCCAGCAGTGATCCCTACGAGGACAGGCGGGTCGGCTACACCTTC.

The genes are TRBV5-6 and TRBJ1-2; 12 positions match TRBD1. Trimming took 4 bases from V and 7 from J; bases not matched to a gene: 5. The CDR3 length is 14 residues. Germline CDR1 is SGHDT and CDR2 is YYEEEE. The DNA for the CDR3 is TGTGCCAGCAGCCCGGGACAGGGGGCTGGTGGCTACACCTTC. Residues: CASSPGQGAGGYTF.

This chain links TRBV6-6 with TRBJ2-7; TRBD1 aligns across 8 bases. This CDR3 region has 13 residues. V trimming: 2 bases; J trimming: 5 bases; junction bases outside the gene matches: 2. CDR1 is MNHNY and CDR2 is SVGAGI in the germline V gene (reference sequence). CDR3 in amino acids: CASSYRTGNEQYF. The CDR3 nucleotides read TGTGCCAGCAGTTACCGGACAGGGAACGAGCAGTACTTC.